A selection of T cell receptor beta chains follows, all from one sample in a study of CD8 T cells in Susac syndrome. Using its own MiXCR run on the immunoSEQ multiplex PCR reads, TCRdb lists one record per CDR3 protein. The sample comprises roughly 120,000 distinct CDR3 sequences, around 94% of which are singletons, and around 0.1% rests with the top ten. Sequencing input: CD4+ T cells from PBMCs. All receptors come from a human donor in good health. Each CDR3 is given without its conserved first and last residue. Each record gives: V gene, CDR3 length, CDR3 protein.

>TRBV29-1|11
SVGAGNDQPQH
>TRBV20-1|11
SARRHGIYEQY
>TRBV24-1|11
ATSDGGRDTQY
>TRBV5-1|14
ASSPPASVTVDEQF
>TRBV30|12
ASQGGGFGNEQF
>TRBV5-6|13
ASSFGLTGNQPQH
>TRBV30|10
AWNRQEKGYT
>TRBV11-3|11
ASSLGGRGGQF
>TRBV2|12
ASKPRETVETQY
>TRBV20-1|15
SARGPLLSGSQETQY
>TRBV12-3/TRBV12-4|13
ASRSGQGSSYEQY
>TRBV19|14
ASSRAQGARGQPQH
>TRBV30|13
AWSGLAGVGGEQF
>TRBV27|14
ASKSLLLGTNYEQY
>TRBV7-9|10
ASSGTVYEQY
>TRBV19|11
ASRASGTYEQY
>TRBV30|10
AWGTANEKLF
>TRBV4-3|12
ASSQNLGALGQF
>TRBV3-1|16
ASSQVISPQGGPNEQY
>TRBV30|12
ASSLPHVKFGAF
>TRBV29-1|10
SVAVANYEQY
>TRBV27|11
ASSLSIGDEQY
>TRBV12-3/TRBV12-4|12
ASSFASGYNEQF
>TRBV3-1|13
ASSPPGLAEETQY
>TRBV7-9|13
ASSRTSGEMGTQY
>TRBV12-3/TRBV12-4|10
ASSSSGDTQY
>TRBV20-1|10
SARARPETQY
>TRBV7-8|13
ASRYLAGSTDTQY
>TRBV3-1|13
ASSQGPGPNYGYT
>TRBV6-2/TRBV6-3|14
ASSYSSVWENYEQY
>TRBV7-9|14
ASSPQQGSSGNTIY
>TRBV6-1|12
ASRREAGNYEQY
>TRBV7-3|13
ASSPTAGTAFGYT
>TRBV4-1|14
ASSSGLAGAYNEQF
>TRBV2|13
ASSSGLASTDTQY
>TRBV20-1|12
SARPSGRGETQY
>TRBV5-1|16
ASSPSARWGRAVNEQF
>TRBV6-5|12
ASSYSGANTEAF
>TRBV5-1|13
ASSWGTGLYNEQF
>TRBV18|12
ATKGQGMIDTQY
>TRBV27|11
ASSFNRGTEAF
>TRBV6-2/TRBV6-3|13
ASSGRDRGRDEQF
>TRBV7-6|13
ASSVQGAGTGELF
>TRBV15|11
ATSRERESEQF
>TRBV7-9|13
ASSGLAEYLNEQF
>TRBV20-1|12
SAPPGVEGHEQY
>TRBV5-4|13
ASSFGLAGPGELF
>TRBV7-7|13
ASSLGFGGMDTQY